This T cell receptor beta chain was obtained from a study of shared clonotypes between healthy human individuals. The CDR3 loop spans 16 amino acids. Trimming took off 3 bases at V and 3 bases at J, with 14 bases between the two ends. Germline V lookup: CDR1 MNHNS, CDR2 SASEGT. A note on this clone: The antigen remains undetermined.

Researchers ran the assay at a deep level. Produced via immunoSEQ multiplex PCR; TCRdb's table is partial and in-frame only. The sample includes approximately 980,000 clones, over 75% of them seen just once. Study-level results: When naive CD4 clonotypes were compared across a few donors, around 4.6% were shared.

V and J are TRBV6-1 and TRBJ1-4, with D perhaps matching TRBD1 (5 bases). Sequencing used memory CD4+ T cells sorted from blood. Noted subset: CD45RA-negative fraction. The sequence came from a man younger than 30 in good health. CDR3 sequence reads: CASSDFGDRPNEKLFF. The CDR3 DNA reads TGTGCCAGCAGTGACTTTGGCGACAGACCTAATGAAAAACTGTTTTTT.